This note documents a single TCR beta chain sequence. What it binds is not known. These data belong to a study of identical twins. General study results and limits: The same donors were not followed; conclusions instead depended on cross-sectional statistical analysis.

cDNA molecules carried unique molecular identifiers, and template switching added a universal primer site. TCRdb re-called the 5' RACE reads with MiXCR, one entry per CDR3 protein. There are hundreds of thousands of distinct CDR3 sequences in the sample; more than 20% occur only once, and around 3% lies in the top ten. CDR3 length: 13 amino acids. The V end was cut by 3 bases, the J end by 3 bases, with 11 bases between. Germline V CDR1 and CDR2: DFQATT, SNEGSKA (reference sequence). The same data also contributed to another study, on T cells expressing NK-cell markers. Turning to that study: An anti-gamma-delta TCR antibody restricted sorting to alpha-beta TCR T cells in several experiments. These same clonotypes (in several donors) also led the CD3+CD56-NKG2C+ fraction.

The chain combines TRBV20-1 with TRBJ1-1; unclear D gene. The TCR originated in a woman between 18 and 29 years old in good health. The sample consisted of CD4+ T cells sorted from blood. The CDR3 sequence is CSARLSGDTEAFF. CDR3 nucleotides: TGCAGTGCTAGGCTTAGCGGGGACACTGAAGCTTTCTTT.